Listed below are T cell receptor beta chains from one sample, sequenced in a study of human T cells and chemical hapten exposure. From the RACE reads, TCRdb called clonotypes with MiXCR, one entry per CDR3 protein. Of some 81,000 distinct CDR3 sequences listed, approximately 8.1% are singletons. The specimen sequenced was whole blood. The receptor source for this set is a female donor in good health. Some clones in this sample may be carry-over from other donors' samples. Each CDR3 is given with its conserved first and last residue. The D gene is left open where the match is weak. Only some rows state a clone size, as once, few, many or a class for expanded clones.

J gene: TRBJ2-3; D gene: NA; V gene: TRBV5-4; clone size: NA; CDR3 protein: CASSSQLDLNTDTQYF; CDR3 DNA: TGTGCCAGCAGCTCCCAATTAGACCTAAACACAGATACGCAGTATTTT
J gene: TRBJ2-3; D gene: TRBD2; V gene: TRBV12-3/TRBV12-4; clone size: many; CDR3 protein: CASSLVSGAGVSDTQYF; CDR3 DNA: TGTGCCAGCAGTTTAGTCTCTGGAGCGGGGGTTTCAGATACGCAGTATTTT
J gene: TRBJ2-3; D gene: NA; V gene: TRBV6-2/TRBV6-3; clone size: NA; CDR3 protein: CASSWGDPGTQYF; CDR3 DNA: TGTGCCAGCAGTTGGGGTGATCCCGGTACGCAGTATTTT
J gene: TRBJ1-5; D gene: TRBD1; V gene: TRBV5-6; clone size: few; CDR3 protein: CASSLAQGDQPQHF; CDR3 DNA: TGTGCCAGCAGCTTGGCACAGGGGGATCAGCCCCAGCATTTT
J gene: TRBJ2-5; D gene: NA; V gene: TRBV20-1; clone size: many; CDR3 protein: CSARDGGLQETQYF; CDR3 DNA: TGCAGTGCTAGAGATGGGGGGTTACAAGAGACCCAGTACTTC
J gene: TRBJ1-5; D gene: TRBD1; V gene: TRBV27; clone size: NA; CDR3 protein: CASSLVRGLDQPQHF; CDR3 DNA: TGTGCCAGCAGTTTAGTCAGGGGGTTGGATCAGCCCCAGCATTTT
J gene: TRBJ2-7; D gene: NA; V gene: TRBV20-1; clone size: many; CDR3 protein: CSARVRGDEQYF; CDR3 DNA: TGCAGTGCTAGAGTTCGGGGAGACGAGCAGTACTTC
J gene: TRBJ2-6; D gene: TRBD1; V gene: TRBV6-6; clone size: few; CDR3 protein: CASSSGTGRSGANVLTF; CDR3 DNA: TGTGCCAGCAGTTCCGGGACAGGGCGCTCTGGGGCCAACGTCCTGACTTTC
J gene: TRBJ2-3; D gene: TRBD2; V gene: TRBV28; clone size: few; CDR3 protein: CASSWERGGSDTQYF; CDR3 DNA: TGTGCCAGCAGTTGGGAGCGGGGGGGCTCGGATACGCAGTATTTT
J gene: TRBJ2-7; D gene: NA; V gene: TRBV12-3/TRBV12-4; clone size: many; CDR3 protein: CASSFVQGLTGEQYF; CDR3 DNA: TGTGCCAGCAGTTTCGTTCAGGGCCTCACGGGGGAGCAGTACTTC
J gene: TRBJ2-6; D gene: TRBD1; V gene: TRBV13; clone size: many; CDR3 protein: CASSWGQGLSGANVLTF; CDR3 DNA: TGTGCCAGCAGCTGGGGACAGGGTCTCAGTGGGGCCAACGTCCTGACTTTC
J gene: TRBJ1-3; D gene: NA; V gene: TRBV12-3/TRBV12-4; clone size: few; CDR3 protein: CASSLSGSGNTIYF; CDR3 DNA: TGTGCCAGCAGTTTATCCGGGTCTGGAAACACCATATATTTT
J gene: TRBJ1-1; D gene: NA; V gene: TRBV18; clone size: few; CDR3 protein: CASSPPGTRDTEAFF; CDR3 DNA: TGTGCCAGCTCACCCCCAGGGACTAGGGACACTGAAGCTTTCTTT
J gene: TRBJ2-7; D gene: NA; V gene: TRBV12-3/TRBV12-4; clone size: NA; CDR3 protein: CASSLTGPRPYEQYF; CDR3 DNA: TGTGCCAGCAGTTTAACTGGCCCCCGCCCCTACGAGCAGTACTTC
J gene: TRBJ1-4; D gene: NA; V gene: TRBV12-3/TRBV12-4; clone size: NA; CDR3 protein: CASSFRGSEKKLFF; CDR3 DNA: TGTGCCAGCAGTTTCCGAGGGTCTGAGAAAAAACTGTTTTTT
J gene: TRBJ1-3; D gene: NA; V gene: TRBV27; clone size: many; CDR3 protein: CASSLSRPRTGNTIYF; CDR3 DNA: TGTGCCAGCAGTTTATCGCGCCCCCGTACTGGAAACACCATATATTTT
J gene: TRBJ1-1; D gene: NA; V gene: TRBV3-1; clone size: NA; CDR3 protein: CTSSLVSTEAFF; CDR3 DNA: TGTACCAGCAGCCTAGTTTCCACTGAAGCTTTCTTT
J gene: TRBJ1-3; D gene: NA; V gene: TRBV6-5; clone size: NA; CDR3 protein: CASSYLGAGGGTIYF; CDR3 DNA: TGTGCCAGCAGTTACCTAGGTGCCGGAGGAGGCACCATATATTTT
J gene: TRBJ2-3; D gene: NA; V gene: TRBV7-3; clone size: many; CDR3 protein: CASSLLGQDTDTQYF; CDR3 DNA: TGTGCCAGCAGCTTGTTAGGCCAAGACACAGATACGCAGTATTTT
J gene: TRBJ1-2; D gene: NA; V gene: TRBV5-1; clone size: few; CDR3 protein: CASSLNPDLGGYTF; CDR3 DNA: TGCGCCAGCAGCTTGAATCCGGATTTGGGTGGCTACACCTTC
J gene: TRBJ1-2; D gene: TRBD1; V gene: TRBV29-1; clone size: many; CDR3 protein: CSVDGTGGDFSYSNYGYTF; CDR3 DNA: TGCAGCGTTGATGGGACAGGGGGCGATTTCTCATATTCTAACTATGGCTACACCTTC
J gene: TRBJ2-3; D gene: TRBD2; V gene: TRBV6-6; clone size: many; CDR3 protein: CASSRAGETQYF; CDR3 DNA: TGTGCCAGCAGCCGAGCGGGGGAGACGCAGTATTTT
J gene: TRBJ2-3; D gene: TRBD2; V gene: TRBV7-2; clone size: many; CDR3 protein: CASSLAAGLAGRTDTQYF; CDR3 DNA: TGTGCCAGCAGCTTAGCGGCCGGACTAGCGGGGCGCACAGATACGCAGTATTTT
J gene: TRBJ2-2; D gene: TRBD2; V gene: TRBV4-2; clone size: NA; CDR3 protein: CASSQELGGEGPGELFF; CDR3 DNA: TGTGCCAGCAGCCAAGAATTGGGCGGGGAGGGCCCCGGGGAGCTGTTTTTT
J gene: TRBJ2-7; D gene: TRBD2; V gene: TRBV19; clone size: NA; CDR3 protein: CASSHPSGTYEQYF; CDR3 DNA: TGTGCCAGTAGTCACCCTAGCGGGACCTACGAGCAGTACTTC
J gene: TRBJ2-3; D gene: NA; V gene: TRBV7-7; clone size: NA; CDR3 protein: CASSLGLVVGSSTDTQYF; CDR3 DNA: TGTGCTAGCAGCTTAGGATTAGTCGTTGGGAGTAGCACAGATACGCAGTATTTT
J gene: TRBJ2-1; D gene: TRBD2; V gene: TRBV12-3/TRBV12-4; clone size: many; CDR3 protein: CASSFIAGGHNEQFF; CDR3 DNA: TGTGCCAGCAGTTTTATAGCGGGGGGGCACAATGAGCAGTTCTTC
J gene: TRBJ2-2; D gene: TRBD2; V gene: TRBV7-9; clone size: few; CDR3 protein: CATDGGGTGELFF; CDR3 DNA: TGTGCCACCGACGGGGGGGGTACCGGGGAGCTGTTTTTT
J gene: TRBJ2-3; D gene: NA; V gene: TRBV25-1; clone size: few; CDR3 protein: CASTSKWTDTQYF; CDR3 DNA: TGTGCCAGCACCTCGAAGTGGACAGATACGCAGTATTTT